The source of this T cell receptor beta chain is a study of blood T cell repertoires in COVID-19. As for the study in general: The study drew acute and convalescent COVID-19 samples from the United States, Italy and Spain. PBMCs, B-cell-depleted T cells, or T cells were the source of the cDNA or gDNA that made up the material.

CDR3 size: 13 residues. Trimming cost V 6 bases and J 1 base, with 10 bases left between them. Per the germline V gene, CDR1 is SGHAT and CDR2 is FQNNGV. Authors' processing steps: Reference gene primer amplification gave nucleated cell count estimates. Clones were read by immunoSEQ multiplex PCR, and TCRdb kept only the in-frame ones, dropping some. V and J calls and clone size are given by that table; D and trimming were obtained from the DNA. The sample includes some 270,000 clones, approximately 92% of them seen just once. Material: peripheral blood. This chain joins TRBV11-2 and TRBJ2-7; a possible D gene is TRBD1 (6 bases). This receptor was identified in a woman aged 35 to 49 who had recovered from COVID-19. The CDR3 spells CASSVGQSYEQYV. The CDR3, as DNA: TGTGCCAGCAGTGTGGGACAATCCTACGAGCAGTACGTC.